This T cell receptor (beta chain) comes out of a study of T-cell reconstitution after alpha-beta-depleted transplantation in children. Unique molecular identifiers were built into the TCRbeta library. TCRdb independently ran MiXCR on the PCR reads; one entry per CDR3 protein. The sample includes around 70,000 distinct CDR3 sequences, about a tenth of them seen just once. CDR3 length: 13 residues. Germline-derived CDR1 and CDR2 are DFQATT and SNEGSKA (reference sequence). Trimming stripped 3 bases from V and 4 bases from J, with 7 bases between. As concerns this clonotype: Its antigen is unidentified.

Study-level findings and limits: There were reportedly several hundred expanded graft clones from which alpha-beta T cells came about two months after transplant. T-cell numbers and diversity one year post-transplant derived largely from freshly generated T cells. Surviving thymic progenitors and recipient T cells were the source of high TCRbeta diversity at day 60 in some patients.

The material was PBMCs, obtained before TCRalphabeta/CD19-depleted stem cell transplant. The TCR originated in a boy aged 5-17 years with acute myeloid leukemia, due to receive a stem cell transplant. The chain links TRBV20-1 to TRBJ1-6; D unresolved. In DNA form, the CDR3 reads TGCAGTGCTAGCGGCCTGTATAATTCACCCCTCCACTTT. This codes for CSASGLYNSPLHF.